Listed here are 32 T cell receptor beta chains from one sample, sequenced in a study of blood T cell repertoires in COVID-19. Here immunoSEQ multiplex PCR was the method, and the copy in TCRdb shows in-frame clones only, minus some. The data hold some 180,000 clones, with less than 80% observed a single time. The sample consisted of PBMCs or T cells enriched from blood (not recorded which). The receptors derive from a woman between 65 and 79 years old in a cohort exposed to, infected with or recovered from COVID-19 (not recorded which).

The rearrangement links TRBV18 to TRBJ2-7; D uncertain. The V end lost 3 bases, the J end lost 4 bases, and 10 bases lay between the germline ends. This CDR3 contains 13 residues. Germline V gene sequence: CDR1 KGHSH, CDR2 LQKENI. CDR3 sequence (DNA): TGTGCCAGCTCACCTGGTGCCGGTTACGAGCAGTACTTC. Encoded protein: CASSPGAGYEQYF.

The rearrangement joins TRBV28 to TRBJ1-1, with D perhaps TRBD1 (6 bases). Trimming cost V 5 bases and J 1 base, with 14 bases left between them. The CDR3 totals 15 residues. Germline values: CDR1 MDHEN, CDR2 SYDVKM. CDR3 protein: CASSPRTDTNTEAFF. The CDR3 DNA sequence: TGTGCCAGCAGTCCACGGACAGATACGAACACTGAAGCTTTCTTT.

The genes are TRBV24-1 and TRBJ2-1; D call uncertain. CDR1 and CDR2 (germline): KGHDR, SFDVKD. The V end was cut by 3 bases, the J end by 12 bases, with 14 bases between. This CDR3 has 13 amino acids. CDR3 in amino acids: CATSDPARMSQFF. The CDR3 region has the DNA TGTGCCACCAGTGATCCGGCGAGGATGTCGCAGTTCTTC.

This rearrangement joins TRBV27 to TRBJ2-1, with TRBD2 matching over 13 bases. The germline V gene has CDR1 MNHEY and CDR2 SMNVEV (reference sequence). The CDR3 totals 15 residues. V lost 3 bases and J lost 15; bases outside the gene matches: 11. The chain's CDR3 is CASSFSGTSGKGWFF. The CDR3 DNA follows: TGTGCCAGCAGTTTTTCCGGGACTAGCGGGAAGGGTTGGTTCTTC.

This clone was seen a few times. This chain links TRBV5-1 with TRBJ1-2; 10 bases align to TRBD1. Germline values: CDR1 SGHRS, CDR2 YFSETQ. The CDR3 extends over 15 amino acids. With 1 base clipped from V and 8 bases from J, the junction kept 8 bases outside the gene matches. The CDR3 DNA follows: TGCGCCAGCAGCTTGTGGTCCGGGACAGGGGACGGCTACACCTTC. Residues: CASSLWSGTGDGYTF.

CDR3 region: CAISGTGVISGANVLTF. The CDR3 DNA is TGTGCCATCAGTGGGACAGGTGTTATTTCTGGGGCCAACGTCCTGACTTTC. The J gene is TRBJ2-6, the V gene TRBV10-3; the match to TRBD1 covers 7 bases. Germline V CDR1 and CDR2: ENHRY, SYGVKD. This CDR3 region has 17 residues. Trimming at V came to 4 bases and at J to 1 base, leaving 7 bases not matched to a gene.

The V call is TRBV5-7, the J call TRBJ1-1, with no clear D. TRBV5-7 carries the ORF label, with uncertain function. The length of the CDR3 is 16 residues. Trimming stripped 2 bases from V and 0 bases from J, with 14 bases between. In nucleotides, the CDR3 is TGTGCCAGCAGCTTACCGGTCTGGGAGATGAACACTGAAGCTTTCTTT. This sequence encodes CASSLPVWEMNTEAFF.

The chain carries TRBV29-1 and TRBJ1-2, with 7 bases fitting TRBD1. V was clipped by 0 bases and J by 8 bases; unmatched bases: 12. CDR3 size: 15 residues. Per germline, CDR1 SQVTM and CDR2 ANQGSEA. The CDR3 loop reads CSVEDPAGGRWGYTF. The CDR3 bases are TGCAGCGTTGAAGATCCGGCAGGGGGGAGATGGGGCTACACCTTC.

This clone has just a few counts. The chain recombines TRBV5-4 with TRBJ2-3; 11 nucleotides match TRBD2. The CDR3 has 15 amino acids. Per germline, CDR1 SGHNT and CDR2 YYREEE (reference sequence). V shed 2 bases, J shed 6 bases, and the junction held 5 bases outside the gene matches. CDR3 coding DNA: TGTGCCAGCAGCTTCCAGGTAGCGGGAGGGGATACGCAGTATTTT. Its translation is CASSFQVAGGDTQYF.

The chain uses TRBV3-1 (or the pseudogene TRBV3-2) and TRBJ2-3; 9 bases line up with TRBD2. V shed 4 bases and J 4 bases; nucleotides not matched to a gene: 9. CDR3 size: 16 residues. Looked up from germline, CDR1 is LGHDT and CDR2 is YNNKEL (reference sequence). DNA for the CDR3: TGTGCCAGCAGCCCCCGACTAGCGGTAGTAGCAGATACGCAGTATTTT. The encoded protein is CASSPRLAVVADTQYF.

This chain links TRBV3-1 (or the pseudogene TRBV3-2) with TRBJ2-1, with TRBD2 matching 13 bases. J gave up 3 bases and V 3 bases, and 5 bases lay outside the gene matches. This CDR3 contains 17 residues. Germline V gene data show CDR1 as LGHDT and CDR2 as YNNKEL (reference sequence). The CDR3 reads CASSQPGLAGDYNEQFF. The CDR3 coding sequence is TGTGCCAGCAGCCAGCCTGGACTAGCGGGGGACTACAATGAGCAGTTCTTC.

CDR3 residues: CASRDRGGNTEAFF. As DNA, the CDR3 is TGTGCCAGCAGGGACAGGGGGGGGAACACTGAAGCTTTCTTT. J is TRBJ1-1 and V is TRBV2; TRBD1 matches at 10 bases. This CDR3 is 14 amino acids long. V shed 6 bases, J shed 1 base, and the junction held 2 bases outside the gene matches. From germline, CDR1 is SNHLY and CDR2 FYNNEI.

The chain recombines TRBV28 with TRBJ2-5; a possible D gene is TRBD1 (6 bases). The CDR3 has 16 residues. Germline V gene sequence: CDR1 MDHEN, CDR2 SYDVKM. Trimming took off 2 bases at V and 3 bases at J, with 16 bases between the two ends. The CDR3 sequence: CASSLGTGLGEETQYF. CDR3 nucleotides: TGTGCCAGCAGTTTAGGAACAGGGTTGGGGGAAGAGACCCAGTACTTC. The variable domain in full, with the rest retrieved from reference TRBV28 and TRBJ2-5, is DVKVTQSSRYLVKRTGEKVFLECVQDMDHENMFWYRQDPGLGLRLIYFSYDVKMKEKGDIPEGYSVSREKKERFSLILESASTNQTSMYLCASSLGTGLGEETQYFGPGTRLLVL.

In DNA, the CDR3 is TGTGCCATCAGTGATCGAAAGTGGACTAGCGGGATAACAGATACGCAGTATTTT. The encoded protein is CAISDRKWTSGITDTQYF. The rearrangement uses TRBV10-3 and TRBJ2-3; 12 bases fit TRBD2. With 3 bases clipped from V and 3 bases from J, the junction kept 10 bases outside the gene matches. The CDR3 sequence is 18 residues long. Per germline, CDR1 ENHRY and CDR2 SYGVKD.

V usage is TRBV10-3 and J usage is TRBJ1-6, with 7 bases matching TRBD1. Germline loops: CDR1 ENHRY, CDR2 SYGVKD. The CDR3 contains 14 residues. V dropped 5 bases and J dropped 6; count of bases not matched to a gene: 4. The CDR3 loop reads CAISIQGINSPLHF. In DNA form, the CDR3 reads TGTGCCATCAGTATACAGGGGATTAATTCACCCCTCCACTTT.

The chain uses TRBV7-2 and TRBJ1-4; TRBD1 matches 10 bases. V shed 5 bases and J 7 bases; nucleotides not matched to a gene: 10. CDR1 is SGHTA, CDR2 FQGNSA, per germline. This CDR3 comprises 16 residues. The CDR3 sequence: CASSARQGASVEKLFF. DNA of the CDR3: TGTGCCAGCAGCGCACGACAGGGGGCGTCGGTTGAAAAACTGTTTTTT.

The chain uses TRBV28 and TRBJ1-6, with TRBD1 matching 8 bases. The CDR3 has 18 amino acids. Trimming removed 3 bases from V and 1 base from J; junction bases left unmatched: 8. Per the germline V gene, CDR1 is MDHEN and CDR2 is SYDVKM. The CDR3 loop is CASSFGGTGGSYNSPLHF. The CDR3 nucleotides read TGTGCCAGCAGTTTTGGGGGGACAGGCGGGTCCTATAATTCACCCCTCCACTTT.

This clone was found a few times. J is TRBJ1-5 and V is TRBV6-5; D is perhaps TRBD1 (5 bases). CDR3 length: 13 residues. The germline V and J ends were trimmed by 7 bases and 6 bases, with 13 bases remaining between them. CDR1 and CDR2 from the germline V gene are MNHEY and SVGAGI. In DNA, the CDR3 is TGTGCCAGCACCACCCAGGGCGGTCAGCCCCAGCATTTT. Its protein product is CASTTQGGQPQHF.

V usage is TRBV5-1 and J usage is TRBJ2-3; D possibly corresponds to TRBD1 (5 bases). The germline CDR1 and CDR2 sequences are SGHRS and YFSETQ. The CDR3 consists of 14 residues. V was shortened by 4 bases and J by 3 bases, with 12 bases between the two germline ends. In DNA, the CDR3 is TGCGCCAGCAGCGCCGATACAGGTACAGATACGCAGTATTTT. Encoded protein: CASSADTGTDTQYF. Variable domain in full (rest from reference TRBV5-1 and TRBJ2-3): KAGVTQTPRYLIKTRGQQVTLSCSPISGHRSVSWYQQTPGQGLQFLFEYFSETQRNKGNFPGRFSGRQFSNSRSEMNVSTLELGDSALYLCASSADTGTDTQYFGPGTRLTVL.

The V and J genes are TRBV30 and TRBJ1-4; TRBD1 might be the D (6 bases). Per the germline V gene, CDR1 is GTSNPN and CDR2 is SVGIG (reference sequence). The CDR3 contains 13 residues. V lost 3 bases, J lost 5 bases, and 10 bases lay in between. The CDR3 reads CAWSGQINEKLFF. CDR3 nucleotide sequence: TGTGCCTGGAGCGGACAGATAAATGAAAAACTGTTTTTT.

The rearrangement uses TRBV5-1 and TRBJ2-2; 11 bases line up with TRBD1. V trimming: 4 bases; J trimming: 3 bases; junction bases outside the gene matches: 2. This CDR3 is built from 15 residues. Germline lookup yields CDR1 SGHRS and CDR2 YFSETQ. CDR3 in amino acids: CASSGQGADTGELFF. In nucleotides, the CDR3 is TGCGCCAGCAGCGGACAGGGGGCGGACACCGGGGAGCTGTTTTTT.

The chain carries TRBV4-1 and TRBJ2-7; TRBD2 aligns across 11 bases. The germline V gene has CDR1 MGHRA and CDR2 YSYEKL. The CDR3 runs 14 residues. The ends lost 4 bases at V and 5 bases at J; junction bases unmatched: 4. This CDR3 is CASSPTSGIDEQYF. As DNA, the CDR3 is TGCGCCAGCAGCCCGACTAGCGGGATAGACGAGCAGTACTTC.

This clone was detected once. CDR3: CASSLRHSNNQPQHF. DNA for the CDR3: TGTGCCAGCAGTTTAAGGCACAGTAACAATCAGCCCCAGCATTTT. The J gene is TRBJ1-5, the V gene TRBV28; D is ambiguous. The CDR3 extends over 15 amino acids. Trimming pared 2 bases from V and 3 bases from J, leaving 11 bases between. Germline CDR1 MDHEN, CDR2 SYDVKM.

This rearrangement joins TRBV9 to TRBJ2-1, with D perhaps TRBD1 (5 bases). The V end lost 4 bases, the J end lost 4 bases, and 12 bases lay between the germline ends. The germline gives CDR1 SGDLS, CDR2 YYNGEE. This CDR3 region has 14 residues. CDR3 region: CASSPTTAYNEQFF. The CDR3 DNA reads TGTGCCAGCAGCCCGACGACAGCATACAATGAGCAGTTCTTC.

This chain uses TRBV7-2 with TRBJ1-4; D possibly corresponds to TRBD1 (5 bases). The CDR3 consists of 16 residues. Trimming removed 0 bases from V and 0 bases from J, with 8 bases in between. Germline-derived CDR1 and CDR2 are SGHTA and FQGNSA. CDR3 bases: TGTGCCAGCAGCTTAGCGGGGGGGGCAACTAATGAAAAACTGTTTTTT. Its protein product is CASSLAGGATNEKLFF.

The V and J genes are TRBV2 and TRBJ1-5; TRBD1 aligns across 9 bases. J lost 4 bases, V lost 5 bases, and 3 bases had no gene match. CDR1 is SNHLY and CDR2 is FYNNEI in the germline V gene. This CDR3 is 14 amino acids long. In nucleotides, the CDR3 is TGTGCCAGCAGTCCGGGACAGGGAAATCAGCCCCAGCATTTT. This sequence encodes CASSPGQGNQPQHF.

The chain has TRBV29-1 and TRBJ2-5; 7 bases match TRBD1. Unmatched junction bases numbered 11, after V lost 2 bases and J lost 5 bases. Per the germline V gene, CDR1 is SQVTM and CDR2 is ANQGSEA. The CDR3 covers 15 residues. The CDR3 protein is CSVETPGQDEETQYF. The CDR3, as DNA: TGCAGCGTTGAAACCCCCGGACAGGATGAGGAGACCCAGTACTTC. Combining the CDR3 with reference TRBV29-1 and TRBJ2-5 gives the whole variable domain SAVISQKPSRDICQRGTSLTIQCQVDSQVTMMFWYRQQPGQSLTLIATANQGSEATYESGFVIDKFPISRPNLTFSTLTVSNMSPEDSSIYLCSVETPGQDEETQYFGPGTRLLVL.

The rearrangement uses TRBV6-5 and TRBJ2-2, with a weak D call TRBD2 (5 bases). Germline V gene lookup returns CDR1 MNHEY and CDR2 SVGAGI. Trimming took 8 bases from V and 9 from J, leaving 13 bases between them. There are 12 residues in the CDR3. The CDR3 is CASLTTWRELFF. In DNA, the CDR3 is TGTGCCAGCTTGACTACTTGGAGGGAGCTGTTTTTT.

The V gene is TRBV4-1, the J gene TRBJ1-5; 10 nucleotides line up with TRBD1. This CDR3 has 15 amino acids. After removal of 4 bases from V and 6 bases from J, the junction contained 6 bases not matched to a gene. Germline CDR1 is MGHRA and CDR2 is YSYEKL. CDR3 loop: CASSRGTGEAQPQHF. CDR3 nucleotides: TGCGCCAGCAGCCGGGGGACAGGGGAGGCTCAGCCCCAGCATTTT.

In its sample, this clone was seen once. The chain employs TRBV5-8 and TRBJ2-7; 10 nucleotides line up with TRBD1. The CDR3 consists of 15 residues. V lost 0 bases to trimming and J lost 9 bases; unmatched junction nucleotides: 9. Germline values: CDR1 SGHTS, CDR2 YDEGEE. The CDR3 sequence: CASSLGWTGGIGQYF. CDR3 DNA: TGTGCCAGCAGCTTGGGCTGGACAGGGGGAATCGGGCAGTACTTC.

The chain employs TRBV10-3 and TRBJ2-7; 16 nucleotides match TRBD2. The CDR3 loop spans 14 amino acids. V gave up 11 bases and J gave up 6 bases; unmatched junction bases: 7. Germline CDR1 ENHRY, CDR2 SYGVKD. The CDR3 loop reads CAARGTSGRGEQYF. CDR3 nucleotide sequence: TGTGCCGCCAGGGGGACTAGCGGGAGGGGCGAGCAGTACTTC.

This chain uses TRBV18 with TRBJ1-5; 7 bases are shared with TRBD1. CDR3 length: 14 residues. In germline, CDR1 is KGHSH, CDR2 LQKENI. V was pared by 5 bases and J by 6 bases, with 7 bases of the junction left unmatched. In DNA, the CDR3 is TGTGCCAGCTCAAGGACAGGCCAGAGTCAGCCCCAGCATTTT. Residues: CASSRTGQSQPQHF.